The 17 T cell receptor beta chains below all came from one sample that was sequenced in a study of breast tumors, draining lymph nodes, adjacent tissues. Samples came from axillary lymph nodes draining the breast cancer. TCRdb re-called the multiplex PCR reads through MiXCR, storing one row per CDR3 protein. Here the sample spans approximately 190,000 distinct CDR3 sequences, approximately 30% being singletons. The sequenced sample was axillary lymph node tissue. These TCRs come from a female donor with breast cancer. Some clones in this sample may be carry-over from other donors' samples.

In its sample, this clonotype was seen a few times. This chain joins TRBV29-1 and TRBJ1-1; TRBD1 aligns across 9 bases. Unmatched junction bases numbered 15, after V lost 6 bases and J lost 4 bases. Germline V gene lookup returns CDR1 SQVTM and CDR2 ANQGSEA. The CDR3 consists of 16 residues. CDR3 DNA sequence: TGCAGCGTCCCGCCGGACAGGGGTCCGCGTAGCACTGAAGCTTTCTTT. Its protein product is CSVPPDRGPRSTEAFF. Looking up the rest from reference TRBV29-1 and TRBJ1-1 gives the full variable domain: SAVISQKPSRDICQRGTSLTIQCQVDSQVTMMFWYRQQPGQSLTLIATANQGSEATYESGFVIDKFPISRPNLTFSTLTVSNMSPEDSSIYLCSVPPDRGPRSTEAFFGQGTRLTVV.

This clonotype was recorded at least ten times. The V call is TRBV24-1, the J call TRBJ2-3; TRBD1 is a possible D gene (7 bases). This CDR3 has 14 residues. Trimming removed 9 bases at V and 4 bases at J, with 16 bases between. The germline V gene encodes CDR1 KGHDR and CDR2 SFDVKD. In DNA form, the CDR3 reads TGTGCCACCTCCGCGGAGGGGGCCGCAGATACGCAGTATTTT. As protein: CATSAEGAADTQYF.

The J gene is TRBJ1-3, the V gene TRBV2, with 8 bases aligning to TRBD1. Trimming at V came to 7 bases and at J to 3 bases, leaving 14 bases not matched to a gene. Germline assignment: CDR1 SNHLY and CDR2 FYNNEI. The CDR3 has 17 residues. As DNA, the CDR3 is TGTGCCAGCACTCCGAGGGTCGGACAGGGAGGTGGAAACACCATATATTTT. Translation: CASTPRVGQGGGNTIYF. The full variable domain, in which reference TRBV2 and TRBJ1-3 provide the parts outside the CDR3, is EPEVTQTPSHQVTQMGQEVILRCVPISNHLYFYWYRQILGQKVEFLVSFYNNEISEKSEIFDDQFSVERPDGSNFTLKIRSTKLEDSAMYFCASTPRVGQGGGNTIYFGEGSWLTVV.

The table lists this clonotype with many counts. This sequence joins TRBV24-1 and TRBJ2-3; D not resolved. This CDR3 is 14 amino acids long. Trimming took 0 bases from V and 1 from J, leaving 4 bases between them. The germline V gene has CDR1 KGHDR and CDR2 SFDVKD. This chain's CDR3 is CATSDLVGTDTQYF. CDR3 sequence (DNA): TGTGCCACCAGTGATTTGGTAGGCACAGATACGCAGTATTTT.

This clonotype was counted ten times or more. For the CDR3, the DNA is TGTGCCAGCAGCCAAGAAAGAGACAGGGTAGGATTGGACACCGGGGAGCTGTTTTTT. It codes for CASSQERDRVGLDTGELFF. The rearrangement joins TRBV14 to TRBJ2-2, with 7 bases identical to TRBD1. CDR3 length: 19 residues. CDR1 SGHDN and CDR2 FVKESK come from the germline V gene. The ends lost 0 bases at V and 3 bases at J; junction bases unmatched: 13.

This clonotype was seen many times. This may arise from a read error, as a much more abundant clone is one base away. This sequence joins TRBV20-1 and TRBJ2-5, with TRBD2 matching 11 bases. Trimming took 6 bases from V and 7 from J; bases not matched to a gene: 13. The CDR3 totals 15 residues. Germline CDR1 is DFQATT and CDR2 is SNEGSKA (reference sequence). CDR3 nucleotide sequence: TGCAGTGCCGTCCCGACTAGCGGGGCTCCGGTGACCCAGTACTTC. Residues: CSAVPTSGAPVTQYF.

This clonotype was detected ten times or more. CDR3 sequence: CSARLAGGVDEQFF. The CDR3 DNA reads TGCAGCGCTAGACTAGCGGGAGGGGTCGATGAGCAGTTCTTC. The rearrangement links TRBV29-1 to TRBJ2-1, with TRBD2 matching 14 bases. V was pared by 7 bases and J by 8 bases, with 7 bases of the junction left unmatched. Germline V gene lookup returns CDR1 SQVTM and CDR2 ANQGSEA. The CDR3 loop spans 14 amino acids.

CDR3 amino acids: CASRPLDRDGDGYTF. The CDR3 DNA reads as TGTGCCAGCAGACCACTTGACAGGGACGGGGATGGCTACACCTTC. The rearrangement uses TRBV6-7 and TRBJ1-2; 7 bases agree with TRBD1. TRBV6-7 is identified as an open reading frame with a role that is uncertain. Germline trimming cut 6 bases from V and 6 bases from J; bases unmatched to any gene: 13. The CDR3 runs 15 residues.

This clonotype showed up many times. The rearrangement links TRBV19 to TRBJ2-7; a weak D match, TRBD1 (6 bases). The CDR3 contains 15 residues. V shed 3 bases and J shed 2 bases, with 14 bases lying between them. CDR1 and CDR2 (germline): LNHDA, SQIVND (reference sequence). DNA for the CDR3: TGTGCCAGTAGTATTGGGGGCGCAGACACCTACGAGCAGTACTTC. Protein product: CASSIGGADTYEQYF.

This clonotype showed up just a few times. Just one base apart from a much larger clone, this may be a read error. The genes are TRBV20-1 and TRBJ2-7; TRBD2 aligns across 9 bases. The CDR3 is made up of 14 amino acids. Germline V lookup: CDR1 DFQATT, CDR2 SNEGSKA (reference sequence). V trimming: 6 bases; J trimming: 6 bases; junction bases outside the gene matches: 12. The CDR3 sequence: CSAPSGGNTSEQYF. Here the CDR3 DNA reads TGCAGTGCCCCAAGCGGGGGGAACACCTCCGAGCAGTACTTC.

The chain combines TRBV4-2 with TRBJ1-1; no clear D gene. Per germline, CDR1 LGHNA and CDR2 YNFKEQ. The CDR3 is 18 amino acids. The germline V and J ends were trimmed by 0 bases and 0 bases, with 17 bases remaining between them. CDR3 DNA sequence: TGTGCCAGCAGCCAAGATCAAGGGAGCGGGCCTATGAACACTGAAGCTTTCTTT. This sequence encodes CASSQDQGSGPMNTEAFF.

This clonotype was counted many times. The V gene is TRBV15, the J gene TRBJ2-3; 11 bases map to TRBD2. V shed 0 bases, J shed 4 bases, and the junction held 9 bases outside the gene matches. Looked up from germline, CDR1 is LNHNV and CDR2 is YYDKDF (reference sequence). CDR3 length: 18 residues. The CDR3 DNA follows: TGTGCCACCAGCAGAGATTGGGTAGCGGGAGGGGGGGCAGATACGCAGTATTTT. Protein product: CATSRDWVAGGGADTQYF.

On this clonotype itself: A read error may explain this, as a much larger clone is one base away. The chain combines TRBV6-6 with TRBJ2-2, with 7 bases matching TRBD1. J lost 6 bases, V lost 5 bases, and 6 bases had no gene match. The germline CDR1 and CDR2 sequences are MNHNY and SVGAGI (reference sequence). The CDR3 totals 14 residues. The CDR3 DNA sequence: TGTGCCAGCAGTCCGACAGGGTCGGCCGGGGAGCTGTTTTTT. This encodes CASSPTGSAGELFF.

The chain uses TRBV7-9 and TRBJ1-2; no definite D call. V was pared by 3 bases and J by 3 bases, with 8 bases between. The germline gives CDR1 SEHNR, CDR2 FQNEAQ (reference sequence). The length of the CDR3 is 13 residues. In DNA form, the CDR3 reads TGTGCCAGCAGCTTTTATACAGACTATGGCTACACCTTC. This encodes CASSFYTDYGYTF.

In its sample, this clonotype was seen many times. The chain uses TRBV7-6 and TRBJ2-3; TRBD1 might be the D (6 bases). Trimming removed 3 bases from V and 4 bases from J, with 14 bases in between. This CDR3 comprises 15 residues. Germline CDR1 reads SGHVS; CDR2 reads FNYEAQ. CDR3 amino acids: CASSFRTDIADTQYF. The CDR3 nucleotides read TGTGCCAGCAGCTTTCGGACAGATATCGCAGATACGCAGTATTTT.

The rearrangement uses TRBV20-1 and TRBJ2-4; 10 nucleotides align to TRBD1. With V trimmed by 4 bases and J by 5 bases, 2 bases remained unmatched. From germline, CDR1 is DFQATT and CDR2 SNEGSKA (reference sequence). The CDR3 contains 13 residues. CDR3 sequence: CSAKGQGENIQYF. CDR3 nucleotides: TGCAGTGCTAAAGGACAGGGGGAAAACATTCAGTACTTC.

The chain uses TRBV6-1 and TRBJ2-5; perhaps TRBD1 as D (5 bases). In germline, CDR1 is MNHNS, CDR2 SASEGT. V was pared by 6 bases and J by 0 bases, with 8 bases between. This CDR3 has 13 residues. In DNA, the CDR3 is TGTGCCAGCAGAAAGGACAACCAAGAGACCCAGTACTTC. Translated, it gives CASRKDNQETQYF.